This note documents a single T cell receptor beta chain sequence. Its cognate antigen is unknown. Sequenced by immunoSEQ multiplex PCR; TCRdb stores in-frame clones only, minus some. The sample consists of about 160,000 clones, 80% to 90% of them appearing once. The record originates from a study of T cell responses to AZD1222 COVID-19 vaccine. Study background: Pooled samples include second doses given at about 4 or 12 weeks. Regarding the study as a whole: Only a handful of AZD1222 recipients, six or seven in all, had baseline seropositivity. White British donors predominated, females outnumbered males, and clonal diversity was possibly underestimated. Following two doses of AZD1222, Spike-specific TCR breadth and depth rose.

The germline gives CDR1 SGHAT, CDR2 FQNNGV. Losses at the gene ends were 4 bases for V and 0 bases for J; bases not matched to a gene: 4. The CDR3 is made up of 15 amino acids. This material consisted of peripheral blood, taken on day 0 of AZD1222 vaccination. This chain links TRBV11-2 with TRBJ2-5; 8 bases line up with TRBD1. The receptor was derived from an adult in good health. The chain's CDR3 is CASSSTGADQETQYF. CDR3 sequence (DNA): TGTGCCAGCAGCTCGACAGGGGCCGACCAAGAGACCCAGTACTTC.